Presented here are 23 T cell receptor beta chains from one specimen sequenced in a study of long-term antiretroviral therapy in people with HIV. Sequencing used immunoSEQ v3.0 at survey level. Some clones are missing from TCRdb's copy, which holds only in-frame ones; the method was immunoSEQ multiplex PCR. This sample carries about 25,000 clones, 86% of them seen once, and the ten largest clones take 3% to 4.5%. This specimen consisted of unsorted PBMCs, obtained 1.9 years after starting antiretroviral therapy. All receptors come from a woman between 25 and 40 years old with HIV.

CDR3 coding DNA: TGTGCCTGGAACCTCAGGGAGTCGGGTTCACCCCTCCACTTT. Its translation is CAWNLRESGSPLHF. The chain couples TRBV30 to TRBJ1-6, with D possibly TRBD1 on 5 matching bases. CDR3 length: 14 amino acids. Germline CDR1 is GTSNPN and CDR2 is SVGIG (reference sequence). V lost 4 bases and J 9 bases, leaving 16 bases between the germline ends.

The chain uses TRBV6-1 and TRBJ2-5; 9 bases are shared with TRBD1. This CDR3 has 14 residues. The trim removed 10 bases at V and 5 bases at J, leaving 11 bases unmatched. Germline V gene lookup returns CDR1 MNHNS and CDR2 SASEGT. CDR3 loop: CATSNRGRMETQYF. CDR3 sequence (DNA): TGTGCCACCTCGAACAGGGGGCGAATGGAGACCCAGTACTTC.

V gene TRBV29-1 combines with J gene TRBJ1-2, with 9 bases fitting TRBD1. Germline V gives CDR1 SQVTM, CDR2 ANQGSEA. J was trimmed by 6 bases and V by 5 bases; bases with no gene match: 4. The CDR3 is 12 residues long. Here the CDR3 reads CSVWTGADGYTF. The CDR3 DNA reads as TGCAGCGTTTGGACAGGGGCGGATGGCTACACCTTC. Full variable domain (outside the CDR3, taken from reference TRBV29-1 and TRBJ1-2): SAVISQKPSRDICQRGTSLTIQCQVDSQVTMMFWYRQQPGQSLTLIATANQGSEATYESGFVIDKFPISRPNLTFSTLTVSNMSPEDSSIYLCSVWTGADGYTFGSGTRLTVV.

The chain links TRBV6-1 to TRBJ2-5, with unresolved D. V was cut by 6 bases and J by 0 bases, with 14 bases left in between. This CDR3 contains 15 residues. From germline, CDR1 is MNHNS and CDR2 SASEGT. The CDR3 nucleotides are TGTGCCAGCAGGGCCATGGACGGATACCAAGAGACCCAGTACTTC. Its protein product is CASRAMDGYQETQYF.

This chain links TRBV27 with TRBJ2-5; 7 bases are shared with TRBD1. Trimming cost V 3 bases and J 6 bases; bases outside gene matches: 7. CDR1 MNHEY and CDR2 SMNVEV come from the germline V gene (reference sequence). The CDR3 spans 14 residues. CDR3 loop: CASSFGQGVQTQYF. The CDR3 DNA follows: TGTGCCAGCAGTTTTGGGCAGGGGGTGCAGACCCAGTACTTC.

The V call is TRBV4-2, the J call TRBJ2-1; a weak D match, TRBD2 (6 bases). There are 15 residues in the CDR3. Germline assignment: CDR1 LGHNA and CDR2 YNFKEQ. V lost 0 bases and J lost 4, with 10 bases in between. The CDR3 DNA reads as TGTGCCAGCAGCCAAGAGGCGGGGCTATACAATGAGCAGTTCTTC. Protein product: CASSQEAGLYNEQFF.

The V gene is TRBV19, the J gene TRBJ2-6; 8 bases match TRBD2. There are 18 residues in the CDR3. Germline CDR1 is LNHDA and CDR2 is SQIVND (reference sequence). V trimming: 3 bases; J trimming: 1 base; junction bases outside the gene matches: 8. CDR3 in amino acids: CASSIAGGTRSGANVLTF. The CDR3 coding sequence is TGTGCCAGTAGTATCGCGGGGGGCACAAGATCTGGGGCCAACGTCCTGACTTTC.

This rearrangement joins TRBV5-6 to TRBJ1-1, with TRBD1 matching 7 bases. The CDR3 is 13 residues long. Germline CDR1 SGHDT, CDR2 YYEEEE. V lost 4 bases to trimming and J lost 11 bases; unmatched junction nucleotides: 11. The CDR3 region is CASSPGQSGGAFF. The CDR3 DNA reads TGTGCCAGCAGCCCGGGACAGTCAGGGGGGGCTTTCTTT.

V usage is TRBV9 and J usage is TRBJ1-3; D is unclear. The CDR3 covers 16 residues. The germline V gene has CDR1 SGDLS and CDR2 YYNGEE. Trimming left V 0 bases short and J 2 bases short, with 12 bases between. The CDR3 spells CASSVDWGLPGNTIYF. The CDR3 bases are TGTGCCAGCAGCGTAGATTGGGGTTTGCCTGGAAACACCATATATTTT.

The V gene is TRBV10-2, the J gene TRBJ2-7, with a weak D call TRBD1 (6 bases). CDR3 size: 14 residues. V lost 3 bases and J 3 bases, leaving 12 bases between the germline ends. Germline V gene sequence: CDR1 WSHSY, CDR2 SAAADI. The CDR3 is CASSETDRVYEQYF. The CDR3 DNA sequence: TGCGCCAGCAGTGAAACGGACAGAGTCTACGAGCAGTACTTC.

This sequence joins TRBV30 and TRBJ2-1; D uncertain. The CDR3 contains 16 residues. V lost 1 base to trimming and J lost 8 bases, with 21 bases between them. Germline CDR1 is GTSNPN and CDR2 is SVGIG (reference sequence). DNA of the CDR3: TGTGCCTGGAGTGCAGACCCTATAAGACTGGCGGATGAGCAGTTCTTC. Translating gives CAWSADPIRLADEQFF.

The V gene is TRBV27, the J gene TRBJ1-5; the D gene is possibly TRBD1 (6 bases). This CDR3 region has 14 residues. CDR1 is MNHEY and CDR2 is SMNVEV in the germline V gene (reference sequence). V lost 5 bases, J lost 3 bases, and 11 bases lay in between. CDR3 residues: CASSTTGYNQPQHF. The CDR3 nucleotides are TGTGCCAGCAGTACTACAGGGTACAATCAGCCCCAGCATTTT.

This clone was found once. Here the CDR3 reads CASSSPGEGARYGYTF. The CDR3 DNA follows: TGTGCCAGCAGCTCCCCGGGGGAGGGGGCTAGGTATGGCTACACCTTC. The chain employs TRBV7-9 and TRBJ1-2; 7 bases agree with TRBD1. With 4 bases clipped from V and 5 bases from J, the junction kept 13 bases outside the gene matches. The CDR3 sequence is 16 residues long. Germline CDR1 reads SEHNR; CDR2 reads FQNEAQ (reference sequence).

The gene calls are TRBV29-1 and TRBJ1-2; no definite D call. V gave up 6 bases and J gave up 4 bases, with 12 bases separating them. The CDR3 contains 12 residues. Per germline, CDR1 SQVTM and CDR2 ANQGSEA. CDR3 sequence (DNA): TGCAGCGTCACGCCGCAGGCCTATGGCTACACCTTC. This sequence encodes CSVTPQAYGYTF.

V and J are TRBV18 and TRBJ1-4, with 10 nucleotides matching TRBD1. There are 17 residues in the CDR3. From germline, CDR1 is KGHSH and CDR2 LQKENI. J lost 8 bases, V lost 6 bases, and 15 bases had no gene match. The DNA of the CDR3 is TGTGCCAGCTCCCTTACGGGACAGGGGTCCCTGAGGGAAAAACTGTTTTTT. This sequence encodes CASSLTGQGSLREKLFF.

This chain uses TRBV5-1 with TRBJ1-1; 10 nucleotides agree with TRBD1. V trimming: 4 bases; J trimming: 5 bases; junction bases outside the gene matches: 8. The V gene's germline CDR1 is SGHRS and CDR2 YFSETQ. The CDR3 loop spans 15 amino acids. As DNA, the CDR3 is TGCGCCAGCAGCATACCGGGACAGGGGATGACTGAAGCTTTCTTT. It translates to CASSIPGQGMTEAFF.

This clone has only one observation. The gene calls are TRBV5-1 and TRBJ1-5, with D possibly TRBD1 on 5 matching bases. Looked up from germline, CDR1 is SGHRS and CDR2 is YFSETQ. Trimming took off 0 bases at V and 5 bases at J, with 9 bases between the two ends. There are 14 residues in the CDR3. CDR3 residues: CASSLGGPDQPQHF. Written as DNA, the CDR3 is TGCGCCAGCAGCTTGGGGGGCCCGGATCAGCCCCAGCATTTT.

The chain has TRBV2 and TRBJ1-4; D is possibly TRBD1 (5 bases). Between the trimmed V and J ends, which lost 6 bases and 9 bases, there was a span of 20 bases. The CDR3 has 15 residues. The V gene's germline CDR1 is SNHLY and CDR2 FYNNEI. The DNA for the CDR3 is TGTGCCAGCAGCGCCTCGACAGCTCCGGAAAAAAAACTGTTTTTT. Translated: CASSASTAPEKKLFF.

This clone was recorded only once. The chain couples TRBV2 to TRBJ1-5; the D is unclear. Germline V CDR1 and CDR2: SNHLY, FYNNEI. Trimming removed 5 bases from V and 3 bases from J, with 14 bases in between. There are 15 residues in the CDR3. CDR3 sequence reads: CASSSPLGSNQPQHF. The CDR3 region has the DNA TGTGCCAGCAGTTCCCCTTTAGGCTCCAATCAGCCCCAGCATTTT.

The chain employs TRBV29-1 and TRBJ2-7, with a possible D match to TRBD1 (5 bases). The length of the CDR3 is 13 residues. V was trimmed by 8 bases and J by 0 bases, leaving 14 bases between them. Looked up from germline, CDR1 is SQVTM and CDR2 is ANQGSEA. CDR3 in amino acids: CSTKQGGSYEQYF. Here the CDR3 DNA reads TGCAGCACCAAGCAGGGCGGCTCCTACGAGCAGTACTTC.

The chain combines TRBV27 with TRBJ1-2; 7 bases are shared with TRBD1. There are 16 residues in the CDR3. Germline V gives CDR1 MNHEY, CDR2 SMNVEV (reference sequence). Trimming at V came to 5 bases and at J to 4 bases, leaving 13 bases not matched to a gene. CDR3 DNA: TGTGCCAGCAGTATCCAACGGACAGGCGCACCCTATGGCTACACCTTC. Translated, it gives CASSIQRTGAPYGYTF.

The chain uses TRBV6-1 and TRBJ2-7; 8 nucleotides line up with TRBD1. Germline V lookup: CDR1 MNHNS, CDR2 SASEGT. The CDR3 consists of 16 residues. The V gene end was trimmed by 3 bases and the J gene end by 1 base; junction bases not matched to a gene: 8. CDR3 nucleotide sequence: TGTGCCAGCAGTGATGCCCCCGGGACAGGATCCTACGAGCAGTACGTC. This gives the protein CASSDAPGTGSYEQYV.

The V and J genes are TRBV9 and TRBJ1-2; 9 bases match TRBD1. Germline lookup yields CDR1 SGDLS and CDR2 YYNGEE. V shed 7 bases and J 14 bases; nucleotides not matched to a gene: 12. The CDR3 is 12 amino acids. The CDR3 DNA sequence: TGTGCCAGCTCTTGGACAGGGGAGAGGGAAACCTTC. Encoded protein: CASSWTGERETF. The full variable domain, its missing parts supplied by reference TRBV9 and TRBJ1-2, is DSGVTQTPKHLITATGQRVTLRCSPRSGDLSVYWYQQSLDQGLQFLIQYYNGEERAKGNILERFSAQQFPDLHSELNLSSLELGDSALYFCASSWTGERETFGSGTRLTVV.